This TCR beta chain was obtained from a study of early T cells in non-severe SARS-CoV-2 infection (dated by TCRdb to about 2021). With regard to the full study: Because TCR sequencing was done on bulk RNA from unsorted whole blood, the alpha and beta chains could not be paired.

Libraries were constructed by 5' RACE. Sequencing used a NextSeq 500. The TCR library protocol attached unique molecular identifiers to individual cDNA molecules to correct for sequencing error and PCR bias. Both TCR alpha and beta chains were sequenced, and tight co-correlation was observed between alpha and beta sequence abundances in each sample. Turning to the authors' computational methods: V gene, J gene and CDR3 annotation of TCR sequences was performed with Decombinator V4. Expanded TCRs were defined as changing significantly between any two time points under a Poisson model with p below 0.0001. TCR abundances were normalised to the total number of TCRs sequenced in each sample and reported as counts per million. TRAV1-2 paired with TRAJ12, TRAJ20 or TRAJ33 defined MAIT TCRs, while TRAV10 paired with TRAJ18 defined iNKT TCRs. A search of VDJdb, accessed on 1 November 2021, was run for TCRs annotated to CMV, EBV and SARS-CoV-2, with TCRs annotated for multiple antigens excluded. TCRdb reanalyzed the raw reads on its own, using fastp at Q25 for trimming and MiXCR for clone calling, and kept in-frame beta chains. Identical CDR3 proteins give one entry, which carries the most common genes and DNA. TCRdb assigned the V and J calls; the authors' analysis was not used. Across this sample there are tens of thousands of distinct CDR3 sequences, with about 6% seen only once. The top ten constitute approximately 5.5% of the sample.

A case-control design nested within a healthcare worker cohort in London, UK, was used, with weekly nasopharyngeal swab PCR tests and blood sampling performed. Healthcare workers were enrolled in the week of the UK lockdown, from 23 to 31 March 2020, and were followed every week for up to 16 weeks. The full study reports these points: VDJdb matching was skewed toward anti-spike CD8 responses and likely underestimated virus-specific expansions, missing private and CD4 specificities.

At the junction V is shortened by 1 base and J by 3 bases, with 9 bases in between. Looking up the germline V gene yields CDR1 SGHTA and CDR2 FQGNSA. From cysteine to phenylalanine, the CDR3 is 14 amino acids long. The sequence is cut down to CDR3 DNA, 42 bases in frame from base 1. This clonotype occurred a few times. There is no known antigen for this receptor. No clone much larger than this one lies a single base away; base qualities are absent. The rearrangement joined TRBV7-2 to TRBJ2-5; the D gene is perhaps TRBD1 or TRBD2, each of them matching over 6 bases. The sequence derives from an adult who was a healthcare worker with PCR-confirmed SARS-CoV-2 infection or an uninfected control (not recorded which). The specimen sequenced was whole blood. The CDR3 sequence is CASSLGGAEETQYF. The DNA reads as follows: TGTGCCAGCAGCTTAGGGGGGGCCGAAGAGACCCAGTACTTC.